The 17 T cell receptor beta chains below come from one sample, sequenced in a study of shared T cell receptors in the human thymus. The protocol was immunoSEQ multiplex PCR, while the TCRdb copy is restricted to in-frame clones and leaves out a portion. The table has hundreds of thousands of clones, approximately 89% seen once; the top ten hold 0.0094%. The same data also contributed to another study, on human thymus T cells.

Material for sequencing was thymocytes. These receptors all stem from a boy less than two years old with a congenital heart defect.

This chain uses TRBV6-1 with TRBJ2-5; 9 bases are a match to TRBD1. J lost 5 bases, V lost 6 bases, and 10 bases had no gene match. Germline CDR1 and CDR2: MNHNS and SASEGT. CDR3 length: 15 residues. CDR3 in DNA: TGTGCCAGCAGGGGGGACAGGGAAGATAGGGAGACCCAGTACTTC. As protein: CASRGDREDRETQYF.

The chain couples TRBV4-1 to TRBJ2-3, with unresolved D. CDR1 and CDR2 from the germline V gene are MGHRA and YSYEKL. The CDR3 consists of 15 residues. The V end lost 0 bases, the J end lost 0 bases, and 7 bases lay between the germline ends. CDR3 bases: TGCGCCAGCAGCCAAGAATCCTTTAGCACAGATACGCAGTATTTT. Translated: CASSQESFSTDTQYF.

J is TRBJ2-1 and V is TRBV28; tentative D call: TRBD2 (5 bases). The CDR3 consists of 15 residues. V gave up 5 bases and J gave up 5 bases, with 16 bases separating them. Germline CDR1 MDHEN, CDR2 SYDVKM. In nucleotides, the CDR3 is TGTGCCAGCAGTCCCGAAAATGGAGGCCACAATGAGCAGTTCTTC. Translating gives CASSPENGGHNEQFF.

The chain has TRBV28 and TRBJ1-1; TRBD1 matches 9 bases. The CDR3 is made up of 15 amino acids. CDR1 is MDHEN, CDR2 SYDVKM, per germline. The V gene end was trimmed by 7 bases and the J gene end by 4 bases; junction bases not matched to a gene: 10. The CDR3, as DNA: TGTGCCAGCACCGAAGGGACAGGGAGGAGCACTGAAGCTTTCTTT. The encoded protein is CASTEGTGRSTEAFF.

J is TRBJ2-7 and V is TRBV5-1, with D uncertain. CDR3 length: 17 amino acids. V lost 0 bases to trimming and J lost 2 bases, with 18 bases between them. Germline CDR1 SGHRS, CDR2 YFSETQ. CDR3 sequence (DNA): TGCGCCAGCAGCTTGGGTCCCACTGCCCTCGCTCCCTACGAGCAGTACTTC. Translating it yields CASSLGPTALAPYEQYF.

The chain recombines TRBV27 with TRBJ2-1; D is unclear. Per germline, CDR1 MNHEY and CDR2 SMNVEV (reference sequence). The CDR3 consists of 16 residues. V lost 2 bases and J lost 0, with 11 bases in between. CDR3 amino acids: CASSLRRKSSYNEQFF. CDR3 nucleotide sequence: TGTGCCAGCAGTTTACGGCGGAAAAGCTCCTACAATGAGCAGTTCTTC.

The chain combines TRBV28 with TRBJ1-5; D gene uncertain. V lost 5 bases and J lost 2, with 13 bases in between. The germline V gene encodes CDR1 MDHEN and CDR2 SYDVKM. The CDR3 contains 15 residues. The CDR3 sequence: CASSSRGWGNQPQHF. The CDR3 DNA follows: TGTGCCAGCAGTAGCCGGGGATGGGGCAATCAGCCCCAGCATTTT.

The CDR3 here is CASSFTSRAGANVLTF. The CDR3 DNA sequence: TGTGCCAGCAGCTTCACAAGCAGGGCTGGGGCCAACGTCCTGACTTTC. This chain connects TRBV5-6 to TRBJ2-6; possible D gene TRBD1, 5 bases. The V end lost 2 bases, the J end lost 2 bases, and 11 bases lay between the germline ends. The CDR3 is made up of 16 amino acids. Germline V gene lookup returns CDR1 SGHDT and CDR2 YYEEEE.

The genes are TRBV5-6 and TRBJ2-1; D is unresolved. This CDR3 has 13 residues. V dropped 6 bases and J dropped 0 bases, with 7 bases sitting between them. CDR1 is SGHDT, CDR2 YYEEEE, per germline. For the CDR3, the DNA is TGTGCCAGCACCCCTTTCTCCTACAATGAGCAGTTCTTC. The encoded protein is CASTPFSYNEQFF.

This clone was seen only once. The V and J genes are TRBV6-6 and TRBJ2-7; maybe TRBD1 (6 bases). The CDR3 is 12 amino acids. Germline assignment: CDR1 MNHNY and CDR2 SVGAGI (reference sequence). V dropped 2 bases and J dropped 5 bases, with 7 bases sitting between them. The CDR3 DNA sequence: TGTGCCAGCAGTTACGAGGGGGACGAGCAGTACTTC. This gives the protein CASSYEGDEQYF.

The chain recombines TRBV9 with TRBJ2-1, with D possibly TRBD1 on 5 matching bases. V shed 0 bases and J shed 4 bases, with 11 bases lying between them. This CDR3 comprises 15 residues. Germline V gene lookup returns CDR1 SGDLS and CDR2 YYNGEE. This chain's CDR3 is CASSVERGMYNEQFF. The CDR3 DNA follows: TGTGCCAGCAGCGTAGAAAGGGGAATGTACAATGAGCAGTTCTTC.

The chain combines TRBV9 with TRBJ2-5; TRBD2 aligns across 10 bases. CDR1 and CDR2 (germline): SGDLS, YYNGEE. V lost 1 base, J lost 2 bases, and 8 bases stayed unmatched. This CDR3 has 17 amino acids. The CDR3 region is CASSVRGLAGVQETQYF. The CDR3 coding sequence is TGTGCCAGCAGCGTAAGAGGTCTAGCGGGGGTTCAAGAGACCCAGTACTTC.

The rearrangement uses TRBV28 and TRBJ1-2; no clear D. The CDR3 covers 15 residues. The ends were cut back, 2 bases at V and 1 base at J, with 11 bases in the middle. CDR1 and CDR2 (germline): MDHEN, SYDVKM. CDR3 coding DNA: TGTGCCAGCAGTTTACGATACGGGGTTAACTATGGCTACACCTTC. Its protein is CASSLRYGVNYGYTF.

The chain uses TRBV2 and TRBJ1-1; D uncertain. Germline lookup yields CDR1 SNHLY and CDR2 FYNNEI. This CDR3 is 12 amino acids long. V lost 4 bases, J lost 2 bases, and 5 bases lay in between. The CDR3 nucleotides are TGTGCCAGCAGTGCAGGAAACACTGAAGCTTTCTTT. Protein product: CASSAGNTEAFF.

The sample holds a few counts of this clone. One junction end does not reproduce the germline sequence, and a read error may be involved. The chain combines TRBV20-1 with TRBJ2-1; 11 nucleotides match TRBD2. Per the germline V gene, CDR1 is DFQATT and CDR2 is SNEGSKA (reference sequence). This CDR3 contains 11 residues. The CDR3: CSAKLAGAAVF. In DNA form, the CDR3 reads TGCAGTGCCAAACTAGCGGGAGCCGCGGTCTTC.

This clone was found once. The chain combines TRBV7-9 with TRBJ1-5; TRBD1 matches 8 bases. This CDR3 is built from 16 residues. The trim removed 4 bases at V and 3 bases at J, leaving 8 bases unmatched. Germline CDR1 SEHNR, CDR2 FQNEAQ (reference sequence). This CDR3 is CASSSETGVINQPQHF. In nucleotides, the CDR3 is TGTGCCAGCAGCTCTGAGACAGGGGTCATCAATCAGCCCCAGCATTTT.

This chain joins TRBV6-1 and TRBJ1-2; TRBD1 matches at 7 bases. Germline V CDR1 and CDR2: MNHNS, SASEGT. The CDR3 covers 14 residues. Trimming removed 8 bases from V and 0 bases from J; junction bases left unmatched: 6. DNA for the CDR3: TGTGCCAGCCTTGGGACAGTCCCTAACTATGGCTACACCTTC. Translated, it gives CASLGTVPNYGYTF.